The clone carrying this TCR beta chain was seen once. Its cognate antigen is unknown. Per the germline V gene, CDR1 is SGHTA and CDR2 is FQGNSA. The CDR3 consists of 13 residues. V was pared by 3 bases and J by 7 bases, with 1 base of the junction left unmatched. Using immunoSEQ multiplex PCR, the repertoire was profiled, and TCRdb retains in-frame clones only, with some absent. The table shows around 160,000 clones, with 88% occurring only once. This entry belongs to a study of T cell responses to AZD1222 COVID-19 vaccine. In the study overall: Pooling covered second doses at about 4 or about 12 weeks. Overall study results and limits: Only a handful of AZD1222 recipients, several in all, had baseline seropositivity. CD4 TCRs covered the whole spike, strongest at regions 160-218 and 743-854. Regions left unmutated in variants are reportedly the target of nearly half of spike-specific TCRs.

The source material was peripheral blood, sampled on day 0 of AZD1222 vaccination. V gene TRBV7-2 combines with J gene TRBJ2-1, with 9 bases fitting TRBD2. The receptor comes from an adult in good health. CDR3 in amino acids: CASSFAGGNEQFF. CDR3 nucleotide sequence: TGTGCCAGCAGCTTCGCGGGGGGGAATGAGCAGTTCTTC. The complete variable domain, with remaining parts taken from reference TRBV7-2 and TRBJ2-1, reads GAGVSQSPSNKVTEKGKDVELRCDPISGHTALYWYRQSLGQGLEFLIYFQGNSAPDKSGLPSDRFSAERTGGSVSTLTIQRTQQEDSAVYLCASSFAGGNEQFFGPGTRLTVL.